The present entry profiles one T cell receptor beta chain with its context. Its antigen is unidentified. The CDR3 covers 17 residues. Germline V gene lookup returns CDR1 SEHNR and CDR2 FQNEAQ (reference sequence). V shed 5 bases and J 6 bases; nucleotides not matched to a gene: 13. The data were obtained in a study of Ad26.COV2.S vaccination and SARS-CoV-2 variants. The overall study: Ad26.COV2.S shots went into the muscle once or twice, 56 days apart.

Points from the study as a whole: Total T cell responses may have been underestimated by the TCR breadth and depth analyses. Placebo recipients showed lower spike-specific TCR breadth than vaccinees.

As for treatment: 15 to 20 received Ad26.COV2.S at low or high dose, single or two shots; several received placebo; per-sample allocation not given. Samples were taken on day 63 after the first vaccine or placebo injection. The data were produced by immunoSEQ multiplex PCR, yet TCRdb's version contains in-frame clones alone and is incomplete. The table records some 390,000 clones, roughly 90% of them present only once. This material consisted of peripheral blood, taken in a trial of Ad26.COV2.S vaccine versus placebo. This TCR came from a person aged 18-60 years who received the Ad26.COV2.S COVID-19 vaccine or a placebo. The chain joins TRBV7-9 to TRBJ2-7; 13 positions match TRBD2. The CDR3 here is CASSPKPGLAGVGEQYF. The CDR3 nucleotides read TGTGCCAGCAGCCCAAAACCTGGACTAGCGGGAGTTGGCGAGCAGTACTTC. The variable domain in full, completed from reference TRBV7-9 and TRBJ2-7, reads DTGVSQNPRHKITKRGQNVTFRCDPISEHNRLYWYRQTLGQGPEFLTYFQNEAQLEKSRLLSDRFSAERPKGSFSTLEIQRTEQGDSAMYLCASSPKPGLAGVGEQYFGPGTRLTVT.